A single sample is the source of the 25 T cell receptor beta chains below, sequenced in a study of blood T cell repertoires in COVID-19. Here immunoSEQ multiplex PCR was the method, and the copy in TCRdb shows in-frame clones only, minus some. The sample has 15,000 to 20,000 clones, about 88% seen once; the top ten hold 20% to 25%. The material sequenced was peripheral blood. The receptors shown here come from a man aged 55 to 70 with acute or convalescent COVID-19.

The V call is TRBV25-1, the J call TRBJ2-1; 7 nucleotides match TRBD2. CDR1 is MGHDK, CDR2 SYGVNS, per germline. This CDR3 spans 16 amino acids. V shed 7 bases and J 2 bases; nucleotides not matched to a gene: 11. The CDR3 is CASTEAGPTPYNEQFF. The CDR3 nucleotides are TGTGCCAGCACCGAAGCGGGACCGACACCCTACAATGAGCAGTTCTTC.

This clone was found a few times. This chain links TRBV7-9 with TRBJ1-1; D possibly corresponds to TRBD1 (6 bases). The ends were cut back, 5 bases at V and 1 base at J, with 20 bases in the middle. Germline CDR1 SEHNR, CDR2 FQNEAQ (reference sequence). The length of the CDR3 is 17 residues. The CDR3 DNA sequence: TGTGCCAGCAGCAATTCGCAGGGGCCGGAACGGAACACTGAAGCTTTCTTT. Translation: CASSNSQGPERNTEAFF.

The gene calls are TRBV6-8 and TRBJ2-3; D perhaps matches TRBD2 (6 bases). This CDR3 has 16 amino acids. With 6 bases removed from V and 0 bases from J, the gap between germline ends came to 16 bases. Germline assignment: CDR1 MNHGY and CDR2 SAAAGT. CDR3: CASSNHRDSSTDTQYF. The CDR3 bases are TGTGCCAGCAGCAACCACCGGGACTCCAGCACAGATACGCAGTATTTT.

The chain employs TRBV2 and TRBJ2-3, with D tentatively TRBD1 (6 bases). Germline V gives CDR1 SNHLY, CDR2 FYNNEI. Trimming cost V 7 bases and J 2 bases, with 13 bases left between them. This CDR3 comprises 14 residues. CDR3 in amino acids: CASTPDSSTDTQYF. CDR3 DNA sequence: TGTGCCAGCACCCCGGACAGTTCCACAGATACGCAGTATTTT.

V and J are TRBV2 and TRBJ2-3; 8 bases match TRBD2. V gave up 4 bases and J gave up 3 bases; unmatched junction bases: 9. The CDR3 is 16 residues long. Germline V gives CDR1 SNHLY, CDR2 FYNNEI. The CDR3 loop reads CASSVLAGLGTDTQYF. The DNA of the CDR3 is TGTGCCAGCAGTGTTCTAGCGGGTTTGGGTACAGATACGCAGTATTTT.

The chain joins TRBV28 to TRBJ1-5; D not certain. CDR1 is MDHEN and CDR2 is SYDVKM in the germline V gene. Trimming pared 2 bases from V and 0 bases from J, leaving 14 bases between. The CDR3 spans 17 residues. This CDR3 reads CASSLGVSFNSNQPQHF. The CDR3 DNA reads TGTGCCAGCAGTTTAGGAGTCAGCTTCAATAGCAATCAGCCCCAGCATTTT.

The sample holds one count of this clone. The chain carries TRBV6-5 and TRBJ2-3; D remains ambiguous. Germline V gene data show CDR1 as MNHEY and CDR2 as SVGAGI. The length of the CDR3 is 13 residues. V lost 10 bases to trimming and J lost 2 bases, with 13 bases between them. DNA of the CDR3: TGTGCCACCTCAGGTGCGAACACAGATACGCAGTATTTT. It codes for CATSGANTDTQYF.

V and J are TRBV12-3 or TRBV12-4 and TRBJ1-2; D might be TRBD1 (5 bases). V lost 2 bases and J lost 3, with 7 bases in between. This CDR3 region has 13 residues. CDR3 bases: TGTGCCAGCAGTTTACAGGGCCACTATGGCTACACCTTC. Encoded protein: CASSLQGHYGYTF.

The V gene is TRBV2, the J gene TRBJ1-4, with a possible D match to TRBD1 (6 bases). The CDR3 is 15 amino acids. Trimming took off 6 bases at V and 3 bases at J, with 14 bases between the two ends. CDR1 is SNHLY, CDR2 FYNNEI, per germline. DNA of the CDR3: TGTGCCAGCAGGGACACGGACAGAGCTAATGAAAAACTGTTTTTT. This gives the protein CASRDTDRANEKLFF. Full variable domain (rest looked up from reference TRBV2 and TRBJ1-4): EPEVTQTPSHQVTQMGQEVILRCVPISNHLYFYWYRQILGQKVEFLVSFYNNEISEKSEIFDDQFSVERPDGSNFTLKIRSTKLEDSAMYFCASRDTDRANEKLFFGSGTQLSVL.

CDR3 region: CASSSDRQETQYF. DNA for the CDR3: TGTGCCAGCAGCTCCGACAGGCAAGAGACCCAGTACTTC. The chain couples TRBV7-7 to TRBJ2-5; perhaps TRBD1 as D (6 bases). Germline-derived CDR1 and CDR2 are SSHAT and FNYEAQ (reference sequence). The CDR3 has 13 amino acids. V was shortened by 4 bases and J by 2 bases, with 8 bases between the two germline ends.

V usage is TRBV9 and J usage is TRBJ2-1; weak D call: TRBD2 (6 bases). This CDR3 spans 15 amino acids. Deletions cut 2 bases from V and 7 bases from J, with 16 bases between. Per germline, CDR1 SGDLS and CDR2 YYNGEE. CDR3 residues: CASSVSSALGNEQFF. CDR3 sequence (DNA): TGTGCCAGCAGCGTGTCTAGCGCCCTTGGGAATGAGCAGTTCTTC. The whole variable domain, remainder taken from reference TRBV9 and TRBJ2-1, is DSGVTQTPKHLITATGQRVTLRCSPRSGDLSVYWYQQSLDQGLQFLIQYYNGEERAKGNILERFSAQQFPDLHSELNLSSLELGDSALYFCASSVSSALGNEQFFGPGTRLTVL.

The V and J genes are TRBV5-1 and TRBJ2-5, with TRBD1 as a possible D gene (5 bases). The CDR3 contains 13 residues. CDR1 is SGHRS, CDR2 YFSETQ, per germline. V lost 0 bases to trimming and J lost 2 bases, with 5 bases between them. DNA of the CDR3: TGCGCCAGCAGCTTGGGACAGCAAGAGACCCAGTACTTC. This sequence encodes CASSLGQQETQYF.

The chain links TRBV11-2 to TRBJ2-5, with D possibly TRBD2 on 8 matching bases. The germline gives CDR1 SGHAT, CDR2 FQNNGV. The V end was cut by 1 base, the J end by 7 bases, with 19 bases between. The CDR3 length is 16 residues. The chain's CDR3 is CASSLVSGTRTGTQYF. The CDR3 DNA sequence: TGTGCCAGCAGCTTAGTATCCGGGACTAGGACAGGGACCCAGTACTTC.

J is TRBJ1-1 and V is TRBV19, with a tentative D call TRBD1 (6 bases). The CDR3 consists of 11 residues. Germline lookup yields CDR1 LNHDA and CDR2 SQIVND (reference sequence). Between the trimmed V and J ends, which lost 7 bases and 9 bases, there was a span of 12 bases. Written as DNA, the CDR3 is TGTGCCAGTAACCACCAGGGGCAAGCTTTCTTT. Residues: CASNHQGQAFF.

The V gene is TRBV29-1, the J gene TRBJ2-3, with 9 bases that match TRBD1. V dropped 6 bases and J dropped 0; count of bases not matched to a gene: 7. This CDR3 has 15 amino acids. CDR1 SQVTM and CDR2 ANQGSEA come from the germline V gene. Here the CDR3 reads CSVGDRARSTDTQYF. The CDR3 DNA reads TGCAGCGTCGGGGACAGGGCCCGTAGCACAGATACGCAGTATTTT.

The chain links TRBV19 to TRBJ2-1, with TRBD1 matching over 7 bases. The V segment lost 5 bases and the J segment 5 bases; nucleotides outside the gene matches: 21. The CDR3 is 19 residues long. Germline V gives CDR1 LNHDA, CDR2 SQIVND (reference sequence). CDR3 amino acids: CASSAWVRARDRPNNEQFF. The CDR3, as DNA: TGTGCCAGTAGTGCATGGGTTCGGGCTCGGGACAGACCGAACAATGAGCAGTTCTTC. Full variable domain (rest looked up from reference TRBV19 and TRBJ2-1): DGGITQSPKYLFRKEGQNVTLSCEQNLNHDAMYWYRQDPGQGLRLIYYSQIVNDFQKGDIAEGYSVSREKKESFPLTVTSAQKNPTAFYLCASSAWVRARDRPNNEQFFGPGTRLTVL.

The chain links TRBV27 to TRBJ1-2, with TRBD1 matching 9 bases. The junction had 6 bases not matched to a gene; V was cut back by 3 bases and J by 4 bases. This CDR3 comprises 15 residues. The V gene's germline CDR1 is MNHEY and CDR2 SMNVEV (reference sequence). CDR3 coding DNA: TGTGCCAGCAGTTTCCAACAGGGGGCTTTCTATGGCTACACCTTC. Protein product: CASSFQQGAFYGYTF.

CDR3 sequence (DNA): TGTGCCAGCAGCCTTACTAGCGGGGGAAACATTCAGTACTTC. Its protein is CASSLTSGGNIQYF. The V and J genes are TRBV9 and TRBJ2-4; 11 nucleotides align to TRBD2. The length of the CDR3 is 14 residues. The ends lost 4 bases at V and 6 bases at J; junction bases unmatched: 3. Germline V gene lookup returns CDR1 SGDLS and CDR2 YYNGEE.

This chain links TRBV6-5 with TRBJ2-4, with 8 bases matching TRBD1. The J segment lost 7 bases and the V segment lost 10 bases, leaving 9 bases of the junction unmatched. This CDR3 contains 13 residues. In germline, CDR1 is MNHEY, CDR2 SVGAGI. The CDR3 DNA reads TGTGCCATTCAGGGGCCAGGGGGCAACATTCAGTACTTC. This codes for CAIQGPGGNIQYF.

The chain employs TRBV5-1 and TRBJ2-3, with D perhaps TRBD1 or TRBD2 (6 bases each). Trimming shortened V by 4 bases and J by 4 bases, and 16 bases separated the two germline ends. This CDR3 is built from 15 residues. Germline V gene lookup returns CDR1 SGHRS and CDR2 YFSETQ. The CDR3 sequence: CASSLGAGTPDTQYF. The CDR3 DNA reads as TGCGCCAGCAGCCTGGGGGCCGGGACTCCAGATACGCAGTATTTT.

The rearrangement uses TRBV6-6 and TRBJ2-2; TRBD1 might be the D (6 bases). The germline CDR1 and CDR2 sequences are MNHNY and SVGAGI (reference sequence). The V end was cut by 2 bases, the J end by 6 bases, with 13 bases between. CDR3 length: 15 amino acids. The chain's CDR3 is CASSYPGQPAGELFF. Here the CDR3 DNA reads TGTGCCAGCAGTTACCCCGGACAGCCAGCCGGGGAGCTGTTTTTT.

This rearrangement joins TRBV3-1 (or the pseudogene TRBV3-2) to TRBJ2-4, with D perhaps matching TRBD2 (5 bases). V gave up 1 base and J gave up 0 bases, with 10 bases separating them. Germline V CDR1 and CDR2: LGHDT, YNNKEL (reference sequence). The CDR3 totals 16 residues. The CDR3 reads CASSQGGGLAKNIQYF. The CDR3 DNA sequence: TGTGCCAGCAGCCAAGGTGGCGGACTAGCCAAAAACATTCAGTACTTC.

The genes are TRBV28 and TRBJ1-6; weak D call: TRBD1 (5 bases). Trimming left V 6 bases short and J 10 bases short, with 19 bases between. This CDR3 is built from 15 residues. The germline V gene encodes CDR1 MDHEN and CDR2 SYDVKM. This CDR3 reads CASSTLGGIGSPLHF. CDR3 nucleotide sequence: TGTGCCAGCAGCACGTTGGGGGGAATAGGATCACCCCTCCACTTT.

The chain has TRBV6-5 and TRBJ2-5, with 9 bases identical to TRBD2. CDR1 is MNHEY, CDR2 SVGAGI, per germline. V was pared by 6 bases and J by 3 bases, with 8 bases of the junction left unmatched. There are 15 residues in the CDR3. The CDR3 is CASRTGRLAEETQYF. The CDR3 region has the DNA TGTGCCAGCAGGACGGGGCGACTAGCGGAAGAGACCCAGTACTTC.

The chain couples TRBV5-1 to TRBJ1-1; D is ambiguous. The CDR3 is made up of 13 amino acids. The germline V gene has CDR1 SGHRS and CDR2 YFSETQ. Trimming took off 4 bases at V and 5 bases at J, with 12 bases between the two ends. CDR3 amino acids: CASSAGERTEAFF. The CDR3 DNA reads as TGCGCCAGCAGCGCTGGGGAGCGGACTGAAGCTTTCTTT.